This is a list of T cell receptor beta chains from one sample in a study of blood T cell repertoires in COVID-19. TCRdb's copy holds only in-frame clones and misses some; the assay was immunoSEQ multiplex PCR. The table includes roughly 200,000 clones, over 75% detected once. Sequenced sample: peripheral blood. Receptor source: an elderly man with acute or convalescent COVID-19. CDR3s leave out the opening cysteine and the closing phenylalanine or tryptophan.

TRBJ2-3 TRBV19 ASGGTDTQY
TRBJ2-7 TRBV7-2 ASSVGATSYEQY
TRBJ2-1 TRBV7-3 ASSLMARSSYNEQF
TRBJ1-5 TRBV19 ASSTGQLSNQPQH
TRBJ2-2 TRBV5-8 ASRYRDRGTGELF
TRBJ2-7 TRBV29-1 SVGAGVPYEQY
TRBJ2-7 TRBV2 ASRELQGPHEQY
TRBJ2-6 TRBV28 ASSPYGAGGANVLT
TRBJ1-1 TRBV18 ASSPYGTANTEAF
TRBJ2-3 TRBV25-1 ASSDRGRTDTQY
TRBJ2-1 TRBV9 ASSTRGSRYNEQF
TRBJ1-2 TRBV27 ASSAFPTQGRYGYT
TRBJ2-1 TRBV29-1 SAPLAGYNEQF
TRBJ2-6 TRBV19 ASSKRRGQGATGANVLT
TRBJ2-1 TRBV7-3 ASSSDRGANEQF
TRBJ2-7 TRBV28 ASSPRNSYEQY
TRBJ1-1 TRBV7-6 ASSLAEIKNTEAF
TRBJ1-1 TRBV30 AWSRGEAF
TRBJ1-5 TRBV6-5 ASSYTTGADQPQH
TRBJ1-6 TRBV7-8 ASSFARVSYNSPLH
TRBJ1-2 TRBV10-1 ASSETGSYGYT
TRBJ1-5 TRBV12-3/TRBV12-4 ASTPQGVQPQH
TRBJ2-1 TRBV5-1 ASSLVLAGGPGNEQF
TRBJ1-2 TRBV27 ASRFTGTEGYT
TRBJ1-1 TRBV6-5 ASSVRGANTEAF
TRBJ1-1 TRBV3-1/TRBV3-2 ASTSAGAGTEAF
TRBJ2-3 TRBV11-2 ASSFTGGSDTQY
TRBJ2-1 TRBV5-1 ASSFASGDYNEQF
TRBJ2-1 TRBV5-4 ASSFGRDINEQF
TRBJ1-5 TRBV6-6 ASSYSRLYSNQPQH
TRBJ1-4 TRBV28 ASSLLLSATNEKLF
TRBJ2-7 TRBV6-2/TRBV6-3 ASSYGTGTTYEQY
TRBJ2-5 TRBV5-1 ASSLPSSQETQY
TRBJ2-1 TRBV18 ASSQGSYNEQF
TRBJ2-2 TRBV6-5 ASSYSPGELF
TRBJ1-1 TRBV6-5 ASSYYARVGTEAF
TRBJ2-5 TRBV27 ASSRLAGGETQY
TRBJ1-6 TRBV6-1 ASSGGTGRPYNSPLH
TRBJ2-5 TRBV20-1 SASQASGRETQY
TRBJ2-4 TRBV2 ASSIGGEGAKNIQY
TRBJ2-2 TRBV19 ASSKGTGRTGELF
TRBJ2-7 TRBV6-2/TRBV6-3 ASSPQGAFTYEQY
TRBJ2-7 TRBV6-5 ASTSGGSSYEQY
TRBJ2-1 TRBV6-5 ASNRDRGRIEQF
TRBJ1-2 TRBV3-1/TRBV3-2 ASSQAGGYGYT
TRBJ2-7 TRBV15 ATSRAGTGSYEQY
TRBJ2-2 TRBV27 ASRPWTGGTGELF
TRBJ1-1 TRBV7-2 ASSLDVGSTEAF
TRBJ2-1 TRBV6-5 ASSSRGFNYNEQF
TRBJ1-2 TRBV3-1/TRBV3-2 ASSQERGIQGRGYGYT
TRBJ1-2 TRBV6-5 ASSSVGTGRDGYT
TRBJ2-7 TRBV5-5 ASRLDIGGGVEQY
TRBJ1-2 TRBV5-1 ASSWGPNYGYT